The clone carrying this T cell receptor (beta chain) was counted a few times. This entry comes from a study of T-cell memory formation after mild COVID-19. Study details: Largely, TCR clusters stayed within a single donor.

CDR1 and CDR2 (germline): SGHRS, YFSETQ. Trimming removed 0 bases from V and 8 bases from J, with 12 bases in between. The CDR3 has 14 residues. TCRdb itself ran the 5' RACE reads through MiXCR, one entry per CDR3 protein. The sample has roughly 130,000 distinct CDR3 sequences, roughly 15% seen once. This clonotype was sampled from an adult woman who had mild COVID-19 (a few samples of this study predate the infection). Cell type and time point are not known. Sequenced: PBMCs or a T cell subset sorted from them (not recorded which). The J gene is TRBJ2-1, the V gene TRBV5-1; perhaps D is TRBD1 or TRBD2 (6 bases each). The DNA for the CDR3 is TGCGCCAGCAGCTTGGCACAGGGAGGCCATGAGCAGTTCTTC. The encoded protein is CASSLAQGGHEQFF. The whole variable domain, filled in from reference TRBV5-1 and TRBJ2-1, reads KAGVTQTPRYLIKTRGQQVTLSCSPISGHRSVSWYQQTPGQGLQFLFEYFSETQRNKGNFPGRFSGRQFSNSRSEMNVSTLELGDSALYLCASSLAQGGHEQFFGPGTRLTVL.